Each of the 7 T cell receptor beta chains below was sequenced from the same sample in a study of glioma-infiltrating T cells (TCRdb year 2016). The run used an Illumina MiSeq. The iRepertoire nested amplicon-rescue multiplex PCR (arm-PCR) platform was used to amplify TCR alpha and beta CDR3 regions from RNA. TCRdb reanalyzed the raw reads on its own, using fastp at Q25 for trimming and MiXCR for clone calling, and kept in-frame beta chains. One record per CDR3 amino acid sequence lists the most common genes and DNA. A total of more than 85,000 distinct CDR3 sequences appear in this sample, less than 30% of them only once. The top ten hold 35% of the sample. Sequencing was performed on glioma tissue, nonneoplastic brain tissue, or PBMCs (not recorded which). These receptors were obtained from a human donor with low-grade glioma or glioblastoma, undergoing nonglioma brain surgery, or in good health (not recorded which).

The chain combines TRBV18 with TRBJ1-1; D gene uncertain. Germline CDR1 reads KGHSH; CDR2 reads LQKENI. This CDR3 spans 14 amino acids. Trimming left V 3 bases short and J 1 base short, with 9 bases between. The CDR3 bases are TGTGCCAGCTCACCCACAGTTTCGAACACTGAAGCTTTCTTT. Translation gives CASSPTVSNTEAFF. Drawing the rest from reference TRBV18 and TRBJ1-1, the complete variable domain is NAGVMQNPRHLVRRRGQEARLRCSPMKGHSHVYWYRQLPEEGLKFMVYLQKENIIDESGMPKERFSAEFPKEGPSILRIQQVVRGDSAAYFCASSPTVSNTEAFFGQGTRLTVV.

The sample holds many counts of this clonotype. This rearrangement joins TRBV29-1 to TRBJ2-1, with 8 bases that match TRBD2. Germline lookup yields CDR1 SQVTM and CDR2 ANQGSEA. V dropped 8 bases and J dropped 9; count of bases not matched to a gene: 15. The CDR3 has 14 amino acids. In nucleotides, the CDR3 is TGCAGCCTCCTCGCGGGGGGCGAAGTCAGTGAGCAGTTCTTC. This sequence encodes CSLLAGGEVSEQFF.

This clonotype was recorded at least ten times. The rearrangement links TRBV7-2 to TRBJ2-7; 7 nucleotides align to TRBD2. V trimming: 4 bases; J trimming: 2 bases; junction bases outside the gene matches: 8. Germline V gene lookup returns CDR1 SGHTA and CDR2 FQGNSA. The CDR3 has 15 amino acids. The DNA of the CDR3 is TGTGCCAGCAGCTCCGTTGCGGGAGACGCCTACGAGCAGTACTTC. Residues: CASSSVAGDAYEQYF.

The CDR3 loop is CASSIQELNNQPQHF. The CDR3 region has the DNA TGTGCCAGTAGTATCCAGGAGCTCAACAATCAGCCCCAGCATTTT. V usage is TRBV19 and J usage is TRBJ1-5; no clear D gene. Germline CDR1 reads LNHDA; CDR2 reads SQIVND (reference sequence). The CDR3 is 15 residues long. The V gene lost 3 bases and the J gene lost 3 bases, with 12 bases spanning the gap.

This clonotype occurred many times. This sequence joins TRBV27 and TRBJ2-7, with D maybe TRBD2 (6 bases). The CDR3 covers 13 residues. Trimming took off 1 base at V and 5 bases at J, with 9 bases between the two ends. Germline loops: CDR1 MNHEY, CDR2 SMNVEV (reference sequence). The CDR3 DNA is TGTGCCAGCAGTTTATTGGAGGGCGACGAGCAGTACTTC. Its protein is CASSLLEGDEQYF.

The CDR3 spells CASSMMGSEQYF. The DNA for the CDR3 is TGTGCCAGTAGTATGATGGGGAGCGAGCAGTACTTC. V gene TRBV19 combines with J gene TRBJ2-7; a possible D gene is TRBD2 (5 bases). There are 12 residues in the CDR3. From germline, CDR1 is LNHDA and CDR2 SQIVND (reference sequence). Trimming removed 3 bases from V and 6 bases from J, with 9 bases in between.

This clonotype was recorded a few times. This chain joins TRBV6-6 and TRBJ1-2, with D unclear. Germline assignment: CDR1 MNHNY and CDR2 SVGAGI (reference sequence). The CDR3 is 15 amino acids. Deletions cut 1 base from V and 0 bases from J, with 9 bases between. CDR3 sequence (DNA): TGTGCCAGCAGTTACTGGCAGCAAGCTAACTATGGCTACACCTTC. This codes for CASSYWQQANYGYTF.